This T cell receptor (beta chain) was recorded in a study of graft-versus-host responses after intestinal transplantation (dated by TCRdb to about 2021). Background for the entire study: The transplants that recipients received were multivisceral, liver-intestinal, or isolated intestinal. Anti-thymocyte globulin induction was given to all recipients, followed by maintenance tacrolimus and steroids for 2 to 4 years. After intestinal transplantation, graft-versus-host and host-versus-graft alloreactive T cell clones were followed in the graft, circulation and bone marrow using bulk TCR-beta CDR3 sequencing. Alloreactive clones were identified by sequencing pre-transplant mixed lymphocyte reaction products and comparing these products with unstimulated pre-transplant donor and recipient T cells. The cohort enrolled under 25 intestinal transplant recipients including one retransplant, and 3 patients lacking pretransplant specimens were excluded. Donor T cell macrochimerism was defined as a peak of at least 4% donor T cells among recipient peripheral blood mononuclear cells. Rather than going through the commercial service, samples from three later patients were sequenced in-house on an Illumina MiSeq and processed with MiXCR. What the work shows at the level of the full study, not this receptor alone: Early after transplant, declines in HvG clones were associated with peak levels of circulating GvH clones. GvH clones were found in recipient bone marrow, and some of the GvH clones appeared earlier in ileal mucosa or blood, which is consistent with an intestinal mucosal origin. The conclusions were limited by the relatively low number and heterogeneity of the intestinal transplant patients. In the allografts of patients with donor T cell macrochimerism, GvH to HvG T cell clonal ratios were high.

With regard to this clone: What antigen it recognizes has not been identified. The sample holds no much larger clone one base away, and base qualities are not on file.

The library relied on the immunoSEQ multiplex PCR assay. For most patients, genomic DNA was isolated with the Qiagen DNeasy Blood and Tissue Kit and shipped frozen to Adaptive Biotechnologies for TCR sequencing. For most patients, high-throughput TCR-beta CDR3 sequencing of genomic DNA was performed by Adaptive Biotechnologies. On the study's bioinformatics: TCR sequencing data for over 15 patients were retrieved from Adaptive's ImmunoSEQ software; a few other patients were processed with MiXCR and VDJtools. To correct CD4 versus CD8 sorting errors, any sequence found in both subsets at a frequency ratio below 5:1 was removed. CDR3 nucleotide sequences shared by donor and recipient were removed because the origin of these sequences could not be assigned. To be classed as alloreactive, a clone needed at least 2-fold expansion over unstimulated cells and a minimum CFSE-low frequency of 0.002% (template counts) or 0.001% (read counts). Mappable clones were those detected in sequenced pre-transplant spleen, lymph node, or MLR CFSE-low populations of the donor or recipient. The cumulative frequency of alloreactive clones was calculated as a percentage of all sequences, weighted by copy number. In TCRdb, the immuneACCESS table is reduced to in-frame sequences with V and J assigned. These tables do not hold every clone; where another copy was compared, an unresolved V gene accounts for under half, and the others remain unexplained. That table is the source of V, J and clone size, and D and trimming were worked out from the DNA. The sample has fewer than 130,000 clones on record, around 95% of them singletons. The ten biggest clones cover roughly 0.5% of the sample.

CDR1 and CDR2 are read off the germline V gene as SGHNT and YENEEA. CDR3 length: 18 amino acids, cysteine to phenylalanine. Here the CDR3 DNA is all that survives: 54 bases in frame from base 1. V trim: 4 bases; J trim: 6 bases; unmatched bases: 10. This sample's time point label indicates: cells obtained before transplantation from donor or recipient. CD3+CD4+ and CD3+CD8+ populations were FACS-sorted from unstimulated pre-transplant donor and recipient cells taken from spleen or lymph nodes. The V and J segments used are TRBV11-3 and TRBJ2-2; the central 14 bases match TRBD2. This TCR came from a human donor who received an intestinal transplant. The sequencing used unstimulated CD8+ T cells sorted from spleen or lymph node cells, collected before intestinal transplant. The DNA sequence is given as TGTGCCAGCAGCTCGGGGCGGGGGACTAGCGGGAGCTCCGGGGAGCTGTTTTTT. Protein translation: CASSSGRGTSGSSGELFF.